This T cell receptor beta chain is drawn from a study of cytomegalovirus exposure and HLA in healthy donors. Study findings and constraints: The study labeled 150 or so TCR beta chains cytomegalovirus-associated. Rare TCR sequences dominated, though some public TCRs recurred in many donors. The sole available immune exposure information was CMV serostatus.

Comments on this clone: Its specificity is unknown.

PCR primers comprised 60 Vbeta and 13 Jbeta primers. Original analysis: Roughly 10 million shared chains were among the approximately 87 million unique TCR beta chains that a later analysis counted. Some clones are missing from TCRdb's copy, which holds only in-frame ones; the method was immunoSEQ multiplex PCR. V, J and clone size reflect that table, while D and trimming were determined from the DNA. The repertoire holds about 62,000 clones, more than 70% seen once, with roughly 5.7% in the top ten. The germline V gene encodes CDR1 MNHEY and CDR2 SVGAGI. The CDR3 length is 13 residues. V lost 4 bases to trimming and J lost 5 bases; unmatched junction nucleotides: 2.

V usage is TRBV6-5 and J usage is TRBJ1-5; 7 positions agree with TRBD1. Sequenced input: PBMCs. The TCR sequence derives from a woman aged 30 to 39 in good health and CMV-seronegative. CDR3 residues: CASSSGGDQPQHF. DNA of the CDR3: TGTGCCAGCAGTTCAGGGGGAGATCAGCCCCAGCATTTT.